This is a list of T cell receptor beta chains from one sample in a study of shared clonotypes between healthy human individuals. Using immunoSEQ multiplex PCR, the repertoire was profiled, and TCRdb retains in-frame clones only, with some absent. The table has hundreds of thousands of clones, around 90% seen once. Material: memory CD8+ T cells sorted from blood. Receptor source: a man between 18 and 29 years old in good health. Each CDR3 is given with its conserved first and last residue. The D gene is left open where the match is weak. Size is stated for part of the rows, as once, few or many counts, or as a class when the clone is expanded.

clone_size j_call v_call d_call cdr3_nt cdr3_aa
. TRBJ2-3 TRBV6-1 . TGTGCCAGCAGGTCAGATACGCAGTATTTT CASRSDTQYF
. TRBJ1-2 TRBV7-8 TRBD1 TGTGCCAGCAGCCCGGCGGGGAACAGGGGCGGCGGTGGCTACACCTTC CASSPAGNRGGGGYTF
. TRBJ2-3 TRBV7-9 TRBD1 TGTGCCAGCACCGGAATGACAGGGGGCGTTGGAGATACGCAGTATTTT CASTGMTGGVGDTQYF
. TRBJ1-1 TRBV27 . TGTGCCAGCAGTTTATACGGGAGTTTGAACACTGAAGCTTTCTTT CASSLYGSLNTEAFF
. TRBJ2-5 TRBV28 . TGTGCCAGCAGTTTGAGGGTCGGGGAGCAAGAGACCCAGTACTTC CASSLRVGEQETQYF
. TRBJ1-4 TRBV30 . TGTGCCTGGAGCTTGGGTGAGGGGGTAGCAACTAATGAAAAACTGTTTTTT CAWSLGEGVATNEKLFF
. TRBJ1-1 TRBV28 . TGTGCCAGCAGTTCTTACCTTCTTGCGGCGGAGGGGAACACTGAAGCTTTCTTT CASSSYLLAAEGNTEAFF
. TRBJ2-2 TRBV21-1 . TGTGCCAGCAGCAACGGCGGGAACACCGGGGAGCTGTTTTTT CASSNGGNTGELFF
. TRBJ2-1 TRBV9 TRBD2 TGTGCCAGCAGCGCCCCCGCGGGGAAGCGGGGGGCGGTTGAGCAGTTCTTC CASSAPAGKRGAVEQFF
. TRBJ1-2 TRBV28 . TGTGCCAGCAGGTGGGGAGGAGAGGGCTACACCTTC CASRWGGEGYTF
. TRBJ2-5 TRBV15 . TGTGCCACCAGCAGAGATCGAGGCACCAGTAGGACCCAGTACTTC CATSRDRGTSRTQYF
. TRBJ1-5 TRBV4-1 . TGCGCCAGCAGCCAAGTCTTATATCAGCCCCAGCATTTT CASSQVLYQPQHF
once TRBJ2-1 TRBV4-1 . TGCGCCAGCAGGCTCGTGACAGAGGATCTCAATGAGCAGTTCTTC CASRLVTEDLNEQFF
once TRBJ1-2 TRBV2 . TGTGCCAGCACCGCGTGGTTTTATGGATATGGCTACACCTTC CASTAWFYGYGYTF
. TRBJ1-5 TRBV6-1 . TGTGCCAGCACCTTATTAACCTTTGGCAATCAGCCCCAGCATTTT CASTLLTFGNQPQHF
. TRBJ2-7 TRBV7-3 . TGTGCCAGCAGCCCGTTCGGCTCGTCCTACGAGCAGTACTTC CASSPFGSSYEQYF
. TRBJ2-3 TRBV9 . TGTGCCAGCAGCTCGACTCCCCCAGATACGCAGTATTTT CASSSTPPDTQYF
. TRBJ2-7 TRBV19 TRBD1 TGTGCCAGTAGTATAGATCCCCGGGACAGCCAAAGCTCCTACGAGCAGTACTTC CASSIDPRDSQSSYEQYF